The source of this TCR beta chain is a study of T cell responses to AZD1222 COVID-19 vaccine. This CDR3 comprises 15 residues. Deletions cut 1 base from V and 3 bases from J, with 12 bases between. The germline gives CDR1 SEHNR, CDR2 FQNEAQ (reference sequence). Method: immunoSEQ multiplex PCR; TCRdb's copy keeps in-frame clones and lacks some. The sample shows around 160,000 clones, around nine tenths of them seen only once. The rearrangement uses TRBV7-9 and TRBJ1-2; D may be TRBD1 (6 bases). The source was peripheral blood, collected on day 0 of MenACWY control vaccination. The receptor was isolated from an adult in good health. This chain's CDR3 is CASSLGAGTYYGYTF. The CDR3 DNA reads TGTGCCAGCAGCTTAGGGGCAGGGACATACTATGGCTACACCTTC.